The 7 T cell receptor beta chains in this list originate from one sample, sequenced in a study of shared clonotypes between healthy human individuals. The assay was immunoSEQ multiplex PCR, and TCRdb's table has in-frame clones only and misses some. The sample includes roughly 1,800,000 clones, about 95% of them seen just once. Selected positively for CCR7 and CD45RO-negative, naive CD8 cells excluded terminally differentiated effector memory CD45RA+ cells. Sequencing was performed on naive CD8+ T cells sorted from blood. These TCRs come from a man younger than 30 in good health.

DNA for the CDR3: TGTGCCAGCAGCCAAGATTGGCGTCTAGCGGGAGACTACGAGCAGTACTTC. Translation gives CASSQDWRLAGDYEQYF. The chain couples TRBV14 to TRBJ2-7; TRBD2 matches 10 bases. J gave up 3 bases and V 0 bases, and 8 bases lay outside the gene matches. Per germline, CDR1 SGHDN and CDR2 FVKESK. The CDR3 is 17 residues long.

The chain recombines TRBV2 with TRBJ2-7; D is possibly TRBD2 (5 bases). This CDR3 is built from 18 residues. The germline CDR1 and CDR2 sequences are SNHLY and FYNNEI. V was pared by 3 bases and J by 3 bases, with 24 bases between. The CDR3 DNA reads TGTGCCAGCAGTGACATGGAGGCCCCTGCGGCTCTGGGCTACGAGCAGTACTTC. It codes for CASSDMEAPAALGYEQYF. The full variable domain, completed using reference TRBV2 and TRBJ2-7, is EPEVTQTPSHQVTQMGQEVILRCVPISNHLYFYWYRQILGQKVEFLVSFYNNEISEKSEIFDDQFSVERPDGSNFTLKIRSTKLEDSAMYFCASSDMEAPAALGYEQYFGPGTRLTVT.

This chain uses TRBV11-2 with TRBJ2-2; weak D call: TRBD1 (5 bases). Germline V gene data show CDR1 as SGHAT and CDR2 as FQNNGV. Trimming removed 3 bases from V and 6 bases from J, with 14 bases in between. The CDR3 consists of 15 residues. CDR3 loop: CASSLSGPLAGELFF. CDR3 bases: TGTGCCAGCAGCTTGTCAGGGCCCCTAGCCGGGGAGCTGTTTTTT.

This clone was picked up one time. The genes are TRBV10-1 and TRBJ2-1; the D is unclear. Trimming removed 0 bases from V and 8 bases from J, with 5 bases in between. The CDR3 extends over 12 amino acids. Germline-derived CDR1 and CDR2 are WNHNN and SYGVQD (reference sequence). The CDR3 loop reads CASSESYDEQFF. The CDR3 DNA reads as TGCGCCAGCAGTGAGTCGTACGATGAGCAGTTCTTC.

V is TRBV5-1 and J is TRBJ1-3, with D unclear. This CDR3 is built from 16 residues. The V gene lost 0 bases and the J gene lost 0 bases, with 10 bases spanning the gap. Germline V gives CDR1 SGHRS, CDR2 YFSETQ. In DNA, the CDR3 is TGCGCCAGCAGCTTGGATCCAGCCTCCTCTGGAAACACCATATATTTT. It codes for CASSLDPASSGNTIYF.

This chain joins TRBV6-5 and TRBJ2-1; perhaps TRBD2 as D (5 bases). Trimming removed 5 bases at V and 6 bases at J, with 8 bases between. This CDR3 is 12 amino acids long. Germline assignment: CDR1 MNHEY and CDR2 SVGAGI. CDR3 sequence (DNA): TGTGCCAGCAGTAAGCGGTCCAATGAGCAGTTCTTC. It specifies CASSKRSNEQFF.

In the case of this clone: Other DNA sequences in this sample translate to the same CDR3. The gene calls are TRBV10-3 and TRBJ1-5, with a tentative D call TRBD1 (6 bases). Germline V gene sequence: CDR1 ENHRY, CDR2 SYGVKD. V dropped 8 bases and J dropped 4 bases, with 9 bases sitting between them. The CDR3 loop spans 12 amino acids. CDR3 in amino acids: CAIGGGNQPQHF. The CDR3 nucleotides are TGTGCCATCGGAGGGGGAAATCAGCCCCAGCATTTT.